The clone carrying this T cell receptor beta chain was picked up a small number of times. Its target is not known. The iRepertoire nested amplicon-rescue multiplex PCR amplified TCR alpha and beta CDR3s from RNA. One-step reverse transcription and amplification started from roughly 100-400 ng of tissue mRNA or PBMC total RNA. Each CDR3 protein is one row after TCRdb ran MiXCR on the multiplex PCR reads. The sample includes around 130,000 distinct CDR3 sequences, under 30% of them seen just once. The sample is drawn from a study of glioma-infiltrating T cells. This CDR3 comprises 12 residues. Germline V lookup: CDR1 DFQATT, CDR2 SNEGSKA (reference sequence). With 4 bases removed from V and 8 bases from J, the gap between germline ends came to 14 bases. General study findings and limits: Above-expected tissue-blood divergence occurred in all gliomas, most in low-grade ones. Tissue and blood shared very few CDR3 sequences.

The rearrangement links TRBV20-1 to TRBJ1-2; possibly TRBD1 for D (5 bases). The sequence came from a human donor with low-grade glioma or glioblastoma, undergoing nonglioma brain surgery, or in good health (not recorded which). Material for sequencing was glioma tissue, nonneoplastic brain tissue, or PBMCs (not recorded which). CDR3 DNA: TGCAGTGCTAATTTGGGCCCAGGGGGCTACACCTTC. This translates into CSANLGPGGYTF.